The 31 T cell receptor beta chains listed next were all sequenced from one sample in a study of T cells in Graves' hyperthyroidism and ophthalmopathy. What was amplified from RNA transcripts were TCR beta CDR3 regions. First-round RT-PCR with HTBI primers amplified the TCR CDR3 region. A single record per CDR3 protein comes from TCRdb applying MiXCR to the multiplex PCR reads. The sample yields hundreds of thousands of distinct CDR3 sequences, about 16% seen once. The material sequenced was blood. Receptors were obtained from a woman aged 18-29 years with Graves' ophthalmopathy.

The rearrangement joins TRBV18 to TRBJ2-3; possibly TRBD2 for D (5 bases). There are 15 residues in the CDR3. Germline V gene data show CDR1 as KGHSH and CDR2 as LQKENI. The V end was cut by 2 bases, the J end by 1 base, with 10 bases between. The CDR3 DNA follows: TGTGCCAGCTCACCATTGACCGGGGGCACAGATACGCAGTATTTT. This codes for CASSPLTGGTDTQYF.

This clonotype was counted at least ten times. The chain carries TRBV7-2 and TRBJ1-2, with 7 positions matching TRBD1. V trimming: 5 bases; J trimming: 4 bases; junction bases outside the gene matches: 7. This CDR3 has 14 residues. The germline gives CDR1 SGHTA, CDR2 FQGNSA. This CDR3 reads CASSHTTGTYGYTF. CDR3 bases: TGTGCCAGCAGCCATACGACAGGGACCTATGGCTACACCTTC.

The chain uses TRBV27 and TRBJ2-1, with 8 bases lining up with TRBD2. This CDR3 contains 14 residues. Germline trimming cut 6 bases from V and 6 bases from J; bases unmatched to any gene: 7. Germline assignment: CDR1 MNHEY and CDR2 SMNVEV (reference sequence). This chain's CDR3 is CASRTGTRGNEQFF. The CDR3 DNA follows: TGTGCCAGCAGAACCGGGACTAGGGGCAATGAGCAGTTCTTC.

This clonotype has at least ten counts. V usage is TRBV20-1 and J usage is TRBJ2-5, with D uncertain. The CDR3 spans 13 residues. Germline assignment: CDR1 DFQATT and CDR2 SNEGSKA (reference sequence). V dropped 1 base and J dropped 3 bases, with 9 bases sitting between them. CDR3 coding DNA: TGCAGTGCTAGAGTGGGGTGGGAAGAGACCCAGTACTTC. Its translation is CSARVGWEETQYF.

This clonotype was observed at least ten times. The J gene is TRBJ2-1, the V gene TRBV18, with 15 positions matching TRBD2. The CDR3 sequence is 19 residues long. The ends lost 3 bases at V and 0 bases at J; junction bases unmatched: 6. Germline V gene lookup returns CDR1 KGHSH and CDR2 LQKENI. This CDR3 reads CASSPGLAGGTSSYNEQFF. In DNA, the CDR3 is TGTGCCAGCTCACCGGGACTAGCGGGAGGTACTAGCTCCTACAATGAGCAGTTCTTC. Looking up the rest from reference TRBV18 and TRBJ2-1 gives the full variable domain: NAGVMQNPRHLVRRRGQEARLRCSPMKGHSHVYWYRQLPEEGLKFMVYLQKENIIDESGMPKERFSAEFPKEGPSILRIQQVVRGDSAAYFCASSPGLAGGTSSYNEQFFGPGTRLTVL.

This clonotype was detected ten times or more. The V gene is TRBV7-9, the J gene TRBJ2-1; D gene unclear. Germline CDR1 is SEHNR and CDR2 is FQNEAQ (reference sequence). V dropped 5 bases and J dropped 8 bases, with 19 bases sitting between them. The CDR3 has 15 residues. In DNA, the CDR3 is TGTGCCAGCAGCCTAAGACCCCCCCCCTCGGATGAGCAGTTCTTC. This encodes CASSLRPPPSDEQFF.

This clonotype was seen many times. The chain combines TRBV7-2 with TRBJ2-7; D is possibly TRBD1 (5 bases). CDR3 length equals 13 residues. Germline V lookup: CDR1 SGHTA, CDR2 FQGNSA. V lost 0 bases, J lost 6 bases, and 9 bases lay in between. CDR3 sequence reads: CASSLAIQGEQYF. The CDR3 DNA reads TGTGCCAGCAGCTTAGCGATCCAGGGCGAGCAGTACTTC.

Notes on this clonotype: At one end the junction does not follow the germline gene, possibly because of a read error. The chain combines TRBV20-1 with TRBJ2-5, with 8 bases aligning to TRBD2. The CDR3 runs 15 residues. Germline CDR1 is DFQATT and CDR2 is SNEGSKA (reference sequence). CDR3 DNA sequence: TGCAGTGCTAGCGGGCGCGGGGGGATACAAGATACCCAGTACTTC. Translating gives CSASGRGGIQDTQYF.

V is TRBV30 and J is TRBJ1-2; 8 nucleotides match TRBD1. With V trimmed by 3 bases and J by 2 bases, 8 bases remained unmatched. The germline gives CDR1 GTSNPN, CDR2 SVGIG (reference sequence). The CDR3 has 15 amino acids. The CDR3 region has the DNA TGTGCCTGGAGATCCAGGGACAGGAGAAACTATGGCTACACCTTC. Encoded protein: CAWRSRDRRNYGYTF.

This chain uses TRBV9 with TRBJ2-1; D gene uncertain. V was shortened by 2 bases and J by 5 bases, with 11 bases between the two germline ends. CDR1 is SGDLS and CDR2 is YYNGEE in the germline V gene. The CDR3 is 14 residues long. DNA of the CDR3: TGTGCCAGCAGCGTGGACGTTGAAAACAATGAGCAGTTCTTC. This sequence encodes CASSVDVENNEQFF. The full variable domain, in which reference TRBV9 and TRBJ2-1 provide the parts outside the CDR3, is DSGVTQTPKHLITATGQRVTLRCSPRSGDLSVYWYQQSLDQGLQFLIQYYNGEERAKGNILERFSAQQFPDLHSELNLSSLELGDSALYFCASSVDVENNEQFFGPGTRLTVL.

This clonotype was seen at least ten times. This chain connects TRBV27 to TRBJ2-5; TRBD2 matches at 10 bases. The CDR3 loop spans 17 amino acids. Per the germline V gene, CDR1 is MNHEY and CDR2 is SMNVEV (reference sequence). V trimming: 2 bases; J trimming: 0 bases; junction bases outside the gene matches: 6. The CDR3 nucleotides are TGTGCCAGCAGTTTACTCTCTAGCGGGGGACACCAAGAGACCCAGTACTTC. It yields the protein CASSLLSSGGHQETQYF.

This clonotype has at least ten counts. V and J are TRBV20-1 and TRBJ1-4; D might be TRBD1 (5 bases). The V and J ends lost 0 bases and 6 bases respectively, with 11 bases between them. Germline CDR1 and CDR2: DFQATT and SNEGSKA (reference sequence). CDR3 length equals 14 residues. CDR3 residues: CSARDRAGYEKLFF. The CDR3, as DNA: TGCAGTGCTAGAGACAGGGCCGGGTATGAAAAACTGTTTTTT.

This clonotype was detected ten times or more. The rearrangement links TRBV7-9 to TRBJ2-7, with TRBD2 matching 14 bases. The trim removed 5 bases at V and 7 bases at J, leaving 10 bases unmatched. CDR3 length: 16 residues. Germline V gene data show CDR1 as SEHNR and CDR2 as FQNEAQ (reference sequence). The CDR3 DNA reads TGTGCCAGCAGCCCAAGGACTAGCGGGAGGTTTGGGGAGCAGTACTTC. It specifies CASSPRTSGRFGEQYF.

This clonotype was counted ten times or more. V is TRBV7-9 and J is TRBJ2-3; no firm D call. The V gene's germline CDR1 is SEHNR and CDR2 FQNEAQ (reference sequence). Trimming took off 9 bases at V and 4 bases at J, with 8 bases between the two ends. The CDR3 spans 11 residues. The CDR3 reads CASEFPDTQYF. DNA for the CDR3: TGTGCCAGTGAGTTCCCAGATACGCAGTATTTT.

This clonotype was seen at least ten times. The V call is TRBV12-3 or TRBV12-4, the J call TRBJ2-5; 13 bases agree with TRBD2. CDR3 size: 18 residues. The V and J ends lost 1 base and 5 bases, in that order; junction bases with no gene match: 10. The chain's CDR3 is CASSLGRAGLAGSETQYF. CDR3 DNA: TGTGCCAGCAGTTTAGGGAGGGCGGGACTAGCGGGATCCGAGACCCAGTACTTC.

The table lists this clonotype with many counts. The CDR3 loop is CSADDRTTYEQYF. CDR3 nucleotide sequence: TGCAGTGCCGATGACAGAACCACCTACGAGCAGTACTTC. The rearrangement links TRBV20-1 to TRBJ2-7, with D possibly TRBD1 on 5 matching bases. Trimming removed 6 bases at V and 2 bases at J, with 14 bases between. Germline CDR1 is DFQATT and CDR2 is SNEGSKA (reference sequence). The CDR3 covers 13 residues.

The table lists this clonotype with many counts. DNA for the CDR3: TGTGCCACCAGCAGAGACGGGAGGGCCTACACAGATACGCAGTATTTT. It is translated as CATSRDGRAYTDTQYF. This chain links TRBV15 with TRBJ2-3; 8 bases match TRBD2. The length of the CDR3 is 16 residues. Germline CDR1 reads LNHNV; CDR2 reads YYDKDF (reference sequence). Germline trimming cut 0 bases from V and 2 bases from J; bases unmatched to any gene: 4. The full variable domain, its missing parts supplied by reference TRBV15 and TRBJ2-3, is DAMVIQNPRYQVTQFGKPVTLSCSQTLNHNVMYWYQQKSSQAPKLLFHYYDKDFNNEADTPDNFQSRRPNTSFCFLDIRSPGLGDTAMYLCATSRDGRAYTDTQYFGPGTRLTVL.

A few counts support this clonotype. This could be a read error, since a much larger clone is one nucleotide away. The rearrangement joins TRBV20-1 to TRBJ1-1; D might be TRBD1 (6 bases). Germline V lookup: CDR1 DFQATT, CDR2 SNEGSKA (reference sequence). This CDR3 has 16 amino acids. The CDR3 DNA reads TGCAGTGCTCCGAGAATACGGGGGCGGGTGAACACTGAAGCTTCCTTT. Translation gives CSAPRIRGRVNTEASF.

Ten or more counts support this clonotype. A junction boundary mismatches the germline segment, possibly from a read error. The chain carries TRBV19 and TRBJ1-2; 8 bases fit TRBD1. The CDR3 is made up of 16 amino acids. CDR1 and CDR2 from the germline V gene are LNHDA and SQIVND (reference sequence). CDR3 protein: CASSLELDRERDGYTF. The CDR3 nucleotides read TGTGCCAGTAGTCTAGAACTGGACAGGGAGCGCGATGGCTACACCTTC.

This clonotype was seen a handful of times. The chain has TRBV5-1 and TRBJ2-5; 7 bases align to TRBD2. Germline V lookup: CDR1 SGHRS, CDR2 YFSETQ. This CDR3 comprises 16 residues. J lost 0 bases, V lost 5 bases, and 10 bases had no gene match. The CDR3 loop is CASSLRDYKYQETQYF. In DNA form, the CDR3 reads TGCGCCAGCAGTCTCCGGGACTACAAGTACCAAGAGACCCAGTACTTC.

This clonotype appeared a few times. The V and J genes are TRBV27 and TRBJ1-2; D perhaps matches TRBD1 (6 bases). The V end lost 3 bases, the J end lost 8 bases, and 19 bases lay between the germline ends. The CDR3 extends over 15 amino acids. Germline V CDR1 and CDR2: MNHEY, SMNVEV (reference sequence). As DNA, the CDR3 is TGTGCCAGCAGTTTCAGCGCCTTGGACAGCAGGGGCTACACCTTC. Translation: CASSFSALDSRGYTF.

This clonotype has a count of ten or more. This rearrangement joins TRBV7-3 to TRBJ2-3, with 8 bases matching TRBD1. Losses at the gene ends were 4 bases for V and 0 bases for J; bases not matched to a gene: 6. In germline, CDR1 is SGHTA, CDR2 FQGTGA. This CDR3 has 16 residues. The CDR3 nucleotides are TGTGCCAGCAGCTCGCTGACAGGGGCTAGCACAGATACGCAGTATTTT. Translation: CASSSLTGASTDTQYF.

This clonotype came up many times. V is TRBV19 and J is TRBJ1-5; D might be TRBD1 (6 bases). Trimming pared 5 bases from V and 0 bases from J, leaving 14 bases between. In germline, CDR1 is LNHDA, CDR2 SQIVND (reference sequence). The CDR3 sequence is 16 residues long. CDR3 nucleotide sequence: TGTGCCAGTAGTCGTAGGACAGTGAATAGCAATCAGCCCCAGCATTTT. It yields the protein CASSRRTVNSNQPQHF.

Only a few counts were recorded for this clonotype. The chain joins TRBV19 to TRBJ2-3, with 14 positions matching TRBD2. Germline values: CDR1 LNHDA, CDR2 SQIVND (reference sequence). This CDR3 comprises 17 residues. V dropped 3 bases and J dropped 4; count of bases not matched to a gene: 6. CDR3 residues: CASSIGTSGSQADTQYF. The CDR3 DNA follows: TGTGCCAGTAGTATCGGGACTAGCGGGAGTCAGGCAGATACGCAGTATTTT.

This clonotype has a count of ten or more. The J gene is TRBJ2-7, the V gene TRBV29-1; 7 bases align to TRBD1. The V gene end was trimmed by 4 bases and the J gene end by 0 bases; junction bases not matched to a gene: 6. Germline values: CDR1 SQVTM, CDR2 ANQGSEA. This CDR3 region has 14 residues. Written as DNA, the CDR3 is TGCAGCGTTGTGAGGGACAGAAGCTCCTACGAGCAGTACTTC. This encodes CSVVRDRSSYEQYF.

This clonotype was seen at least ten times. V usage is TRBV30 and J usage is TRBJ1-4; maybe TRBD1 (5 bases). The V gene lost 3 bases and the J gene lost 7 bases, with 18 bases spanning the gap. The germline V gene encodes CDR1 GTSNPN and CDR2 SVGIG (reference sequence). The CDR3 contains 15 residues. CDR3 sequence reads: CAWRVGGRGGEKLFF. The CDR3 DNA is TGTGCCTGGAGGGTCGGCGGGCGCGGGGGTGAAAAACTGTTTTTT.

This clonotype appeared many times. The chain employs TRBV27 and TRBJ2-1, with 9 bases aligning to TRBD1. The CDR3 extends over 13 amino acids. V lost 7 bases to trimming and J lost 8 bases; unmatched junction nucleotides: 6. Germline V CDR1 and CDR2: MNHEY, SMNVEV (reference sequence). The CDR3 is CASTRGQGYEQFF. The CDR3 coding sequence is TGTGCCAGCACCAGGGGACAGGGCTATGAGCAGTTCTTC.

The rearrangement uses TRBV12-3 or TRBV12-4 and TRBJ2-5; 12 bases match TRBD2. The CDR3 loop spans 16 amino acids. V lost 6 bases to trimming and J lost 5 bases; unmatched junction nucleotides: 10. The CDR3, as DNA: TGTGCCAGCAGCCCTACTAGCGGGGGGCCGGAGGAGACCCAGTACTTC. It specifies CASSPTSGGPEETQYF.

This clonotype has a count of ten or more. The chain links TRBV2 to TRBJ1-1; no definite D call. The CDR3 is 12 residues long. V lost 5 bases and J lost 8, with 12 bases in between. Per the germline V gene, CDR1 is SNHLY and CDR2 is FYNNEI. The CDR3 protein is CASSPTKLEAFF. CDR3 DNA: TGTGCCAGCAGTCCCACCAAGTTAGAAGCTTTCTTT.

This clonotype was recorded many times. The V and J genes are TRBV28 and TRBJ2-7, with D possibly being TRBD2 (5 bases). This CDR3 region has 14 residues. Germline V CDR1 and CDR2: MDHEN, SYDVKM. Trimming removed 4 bases from V and 3 bases from J, with 13 bases in between. CDR3 bases: TGTGCCAGCAGTTCGGGATCATCAATCTACGAGCAGTACTTC. It specifies CASSSGSSIYEQYF.

Only a few counts were recorded for this clonotype. The V call is TRBV6-1, the J call TRBJ2-3, with unresolved D. Germline loops: CDR1 MNHNS, CDR2 SASEGT. The CDR3 runs to 14 residues. Trimming cost V 11 bases and J 1 base, with 16 bases left between them. CDR3 protein: CAGRIPRGTDTQYF. CDR3 nucleotide sequence: TGTGCCGGAAGAATACCACGGGGCACAGATACGCAGTATTTT.